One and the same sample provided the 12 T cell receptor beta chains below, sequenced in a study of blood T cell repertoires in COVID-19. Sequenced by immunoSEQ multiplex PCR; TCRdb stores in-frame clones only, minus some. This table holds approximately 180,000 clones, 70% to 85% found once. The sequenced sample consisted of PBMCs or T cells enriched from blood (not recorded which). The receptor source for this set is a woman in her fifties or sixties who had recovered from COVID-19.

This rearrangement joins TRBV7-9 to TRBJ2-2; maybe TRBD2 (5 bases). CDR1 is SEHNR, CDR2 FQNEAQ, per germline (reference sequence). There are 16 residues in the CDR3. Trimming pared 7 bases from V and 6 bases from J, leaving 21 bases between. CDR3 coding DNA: TGTGCCAGCACCCTGGATCGGGGAGTATGGGCCGGGGAGCTGTTTTTT. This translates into CASTLDRGVWAGELFF.

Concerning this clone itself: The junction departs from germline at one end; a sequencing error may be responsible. The CDR3 DNA reads as TGTGCCAGCAGTTACAGGGTCGCTAGCGGGAGGGCCGGAGAACTCTTC. This sequence encodes CASSYRVASGRAGELF. This chain uses TRBV6-8 with TRBJ2-7; 12 nucleotides agree with TRBD2. Germline values: CDR1 MNHGY, CDR2 SAAAGT. The CDR3 has 16 amino acids.

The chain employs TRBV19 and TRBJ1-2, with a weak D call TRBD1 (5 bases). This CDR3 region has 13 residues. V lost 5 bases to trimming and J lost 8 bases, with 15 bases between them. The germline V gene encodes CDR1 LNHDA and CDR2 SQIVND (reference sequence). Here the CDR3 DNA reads TGTGCCAGTAGTGTTACTGGGGGAGGGGGCTACACCTTC. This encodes CASSVTGGGGYTF.

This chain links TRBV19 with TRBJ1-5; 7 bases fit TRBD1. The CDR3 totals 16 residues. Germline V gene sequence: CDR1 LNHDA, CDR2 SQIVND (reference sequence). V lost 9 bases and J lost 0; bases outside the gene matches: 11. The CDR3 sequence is CASRYGDRASNQPQHF. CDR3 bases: TGTGCCAGCCGGTACGGGGACAGAGCTAGCAATCAGCCCCAGCATTTT. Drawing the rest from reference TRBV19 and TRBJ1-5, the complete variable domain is DGGITQSPKYLFRKEGQNVTLSCEQNLNHDAMYWYRQDPGQGLRLIYYSQIVNDFQKGDIAEGYSVSREKKESFPLTVTSAQKNPTAFYLCASRYGDRASNQPQHFGDGTRLSIL.

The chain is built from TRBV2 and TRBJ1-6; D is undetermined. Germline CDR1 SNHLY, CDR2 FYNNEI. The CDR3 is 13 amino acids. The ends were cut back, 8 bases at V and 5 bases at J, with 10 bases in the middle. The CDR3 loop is CASRTENNSPLHF. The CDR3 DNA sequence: TGTGCCAGCCGAACAGAAAATAATTCACCCCTCCACTTT.

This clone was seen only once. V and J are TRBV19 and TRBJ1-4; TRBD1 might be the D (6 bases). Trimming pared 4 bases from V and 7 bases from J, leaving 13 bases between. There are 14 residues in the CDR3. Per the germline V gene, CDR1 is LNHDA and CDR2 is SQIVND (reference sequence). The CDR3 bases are TGTGCCAGTAGTAGTGGAGAAGGGGGTGAAAAACTGTTTTTT. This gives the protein CASSSGEGGEKLFF.

In DNA form, the CDR3 reads TGTGCCAGCAGCTTAAGGGGACTAGTGCATGAGCAGTTCTTC. It yields the protein CASSLRGLVHEQFF. This rearrangement joins TRBV7-3 to TRBJ2-1; 8 bases map to TRBD2. The CDR3 runs to 14 residues. V trimming: 1 base; J trimming: 8 bases; junction bases outside the gene matches: 4. The germline CDR1 and CDR2 sequences are SGHTA and FQGTGA. Complete variable domain (other parts from reference TRBV7-3 and TRBJ2-1): GAGVSQTPSNKVTEKGKYVELRCDPISGHTALYWYRQSLGQGPEFLIYFQGTGAADDSGLPNDRFFAVRPEGSVSTLKIQRTERGDSAVYLCASSLRGLVHEQFFGPGTRLTVL.

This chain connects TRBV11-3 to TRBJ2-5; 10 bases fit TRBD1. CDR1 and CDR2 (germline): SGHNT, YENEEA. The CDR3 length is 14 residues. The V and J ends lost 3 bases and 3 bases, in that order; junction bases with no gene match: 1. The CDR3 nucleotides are TGTGCCAGCAGCTTGGGACAGGGGAAAGAGACCCAGTACTTC. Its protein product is CASSLGQGKETQYF.

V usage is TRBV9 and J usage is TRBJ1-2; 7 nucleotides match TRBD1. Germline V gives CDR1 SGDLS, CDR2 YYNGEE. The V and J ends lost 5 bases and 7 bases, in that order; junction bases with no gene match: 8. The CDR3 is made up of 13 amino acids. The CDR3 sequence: CASSRQGGTGYTF. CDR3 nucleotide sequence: TGTGCCAGCAGTCGACAGGGTGGAACTGGCTACACCTTC.

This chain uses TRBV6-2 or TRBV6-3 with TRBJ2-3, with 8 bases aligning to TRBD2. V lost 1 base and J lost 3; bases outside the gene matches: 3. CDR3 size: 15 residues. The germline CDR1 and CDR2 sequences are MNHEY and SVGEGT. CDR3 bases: TGTGCCAGCAGTTACTATGGCGGGAGGACAGATACGCAGTATTTT. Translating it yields CASSYYGGRTDTQYF.

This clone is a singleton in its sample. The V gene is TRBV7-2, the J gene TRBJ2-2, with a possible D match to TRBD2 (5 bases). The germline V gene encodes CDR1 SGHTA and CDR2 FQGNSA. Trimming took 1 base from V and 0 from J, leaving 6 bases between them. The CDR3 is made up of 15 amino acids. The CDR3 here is CASSLGGSNTGELFF. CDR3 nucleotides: TGTGCCAGCAGCTTAGGCGGGTCGAACACCGGGGAGCTGTTTTTT.

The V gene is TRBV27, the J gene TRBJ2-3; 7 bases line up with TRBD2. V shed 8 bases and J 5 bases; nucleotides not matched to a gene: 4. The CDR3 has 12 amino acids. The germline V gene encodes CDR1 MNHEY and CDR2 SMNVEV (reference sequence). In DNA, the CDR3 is TGTGCCAGCTTCTCGGGGGGAGATACGCAGTATTTT. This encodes CASFSGGDTQYF.